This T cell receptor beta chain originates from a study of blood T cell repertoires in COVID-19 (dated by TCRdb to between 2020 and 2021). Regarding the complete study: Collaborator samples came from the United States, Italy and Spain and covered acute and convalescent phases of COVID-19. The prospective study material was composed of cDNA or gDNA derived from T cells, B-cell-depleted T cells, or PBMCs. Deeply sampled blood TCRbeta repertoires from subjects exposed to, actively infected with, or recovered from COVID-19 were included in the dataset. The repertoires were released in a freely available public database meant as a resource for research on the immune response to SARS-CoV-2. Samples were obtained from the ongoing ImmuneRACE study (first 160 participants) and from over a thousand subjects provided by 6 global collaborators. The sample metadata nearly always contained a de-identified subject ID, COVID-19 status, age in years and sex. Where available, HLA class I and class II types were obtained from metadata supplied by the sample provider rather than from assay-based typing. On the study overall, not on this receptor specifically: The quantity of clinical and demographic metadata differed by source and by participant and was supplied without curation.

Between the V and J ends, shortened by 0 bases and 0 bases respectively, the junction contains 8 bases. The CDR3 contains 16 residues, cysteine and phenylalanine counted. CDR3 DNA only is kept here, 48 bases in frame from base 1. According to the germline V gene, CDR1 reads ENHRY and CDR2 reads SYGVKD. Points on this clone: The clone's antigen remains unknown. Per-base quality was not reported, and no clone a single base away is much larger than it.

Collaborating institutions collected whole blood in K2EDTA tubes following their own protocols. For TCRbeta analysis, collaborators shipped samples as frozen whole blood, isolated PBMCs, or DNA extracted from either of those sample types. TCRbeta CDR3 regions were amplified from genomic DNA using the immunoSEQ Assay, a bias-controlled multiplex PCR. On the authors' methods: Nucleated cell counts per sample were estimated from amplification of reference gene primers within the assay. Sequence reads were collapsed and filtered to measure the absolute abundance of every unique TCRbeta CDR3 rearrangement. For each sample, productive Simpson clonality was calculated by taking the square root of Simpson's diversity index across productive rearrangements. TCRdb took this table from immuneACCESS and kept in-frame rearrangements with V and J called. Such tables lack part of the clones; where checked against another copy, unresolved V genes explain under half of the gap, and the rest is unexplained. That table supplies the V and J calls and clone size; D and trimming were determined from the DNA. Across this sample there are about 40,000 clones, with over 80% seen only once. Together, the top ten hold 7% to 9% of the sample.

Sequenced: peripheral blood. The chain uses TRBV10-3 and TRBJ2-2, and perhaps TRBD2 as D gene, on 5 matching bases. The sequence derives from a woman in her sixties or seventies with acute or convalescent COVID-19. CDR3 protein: CAISESGVPNTGELFF. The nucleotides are TGTGCCATCAGTGAGTCCGGGGTCCCGAACACCGGGGAGCTGTTTTTT.